This TCR beta chain is from a study of T-cell reconstitution after alpha-beta-depleted transplantation in children. Notes on the study in general: One year after transplant, T-cell counts and diversity came mostly from newly produced T cells. The origin of alpha-beta T cells about two months after transplant was reportedly several hundred expanded graft clones. For some patients, TCRbeta diversity was high at day 60 because of recipient T cells and thymic progenitors that survived.

V was shortened by 6 bases and J by 3 bases, with 12 bases between the two germline ends. CDR3 size: 13 residues. CDR1 and CDR2 (germline): DFQATT, SNEGSKA (reference sequence). About this clonotype: Its specificity is unknown.

The TCRbeta library was prepared with unique molecular identifiers. TCRdb independently ran MiXCR on the PCR reads; one entry per CDR3 protein. The data contain approximately 520,000 distinct CDR3 sequences, roughly an eighth of them singletons. Sample: PBMCs, mostly from graft donor cells, taken 180 days after TCRalphabeta/CD19-depleted stem cell transplant. The TCR was taken from a female patient aged 2-10 years who had a stem cell transplant for aplastic anemia, so the T cells may come from the graft donor. This chain links TRBV20-1 with TRBJ2-1; possibly TRBD1 for D (5 bases). The CDR3 loop is CSANRQSYNEQFF. For the CDR3, the DNA is TGCAGTGCCAACCGACAGAGCTACAATGAGCAGTTCTTC.